A selection of T cell receptor beta chains follows, all from one sample in a study of tumor-infiltrating T cells and Merkel cell polyomavirus. Libraries were prepared by immunoSEQ multiplex PCR; TCRdb keeps only in-frame clonotypes and omits some of them. This sample has over 20,000 clones, with nearly 90% found just once. The specimen sequenced was lymph node tissue. All receptors come from a man between 45 and 60 years old with Merkel cell carcinoma. Both conserved end residues are trimmed from each CDR3.

CDR3 protein: ASRSLAGVPGELF; J gene: TRBJ2-2; V gene: TRBV27
CDR3 protein: ASSTRTGETF; J gene: TRBJ1-1; V gene: TRBV7-2
CDR3 protein: ASSQVSGSGNTIY; J gene: TRBJ1-3; V gene: TRBV4-1
CDR3 protein: ASSPGGGSEGYT; J gene: TRBJ1-2; V gene: TRBV18
CDR3 protein: ASSLRTGELF; J gene: TRBJ2-2; V gene: TRBV27
CDR3 protein: ASSYSRTAGNTIY; J gene: TRBJ1-3; V gene: TRBV6-5
CDR3 protein: ASRGRVWEKLF; J gene: TRBJ1-4; V gene: TRBV6-1
CDR3 protein: ASSFSVVAEAF; J gene: TRBJ1-1; V gene: TRBV7-2
CDR3 protein: ASSSLTSGGEETQY; J gene: TRBJ2-5; V gene: TRBV27
CDR3 protein: SVAHSRGSEAF; J gene: TRBJ1-1; V gene: TRBV29-1
CDR3 protein: AISPENAGENYGYT; J gene: TRBJ1-2; V gene: TRBV10-3
CDR3 protein: ASSSRQGQETQY; J gene: TRBJ2-5; V gene: TRBV13
CDR3 protein: ASSQDRTGRQPQH; J gene: TRBJ1-5; V gene: TRBV4-1
CDR3 protein: ASSIGPENTEAF; J gene: TRBJ1-1; V gene: TRBV19
CDR3 protein: ASSERGDGANVLT; J gene: TRBJ2-6; V gene: TRBV10-2
CDR3 protein: ASSPRRGGGDTQY; J gene: TRBJ2-3; V gene: TRBV5-1
CDR3 protein: ASSPSGQRGSPLH; J gene: TRBJ1-6; V gene: TRBV28
CDR3 protein: ASSSGGEGAKNIQY; J gene: TRBJ2-4; V gene: TRBV5-4
CDR3 protein: ATRNRGPFGANVLT; J gene: TRBJ2-6; V gene: TRBV28
CDR3 protein: ASSSGGSGSDSPLH; J gene: TRBJ1-6; V gene: TRBV28
CDR3 protein: ASSIDSRTSGRNEQF; J gene: TRBJ2-1; V gene: TRBV19
CDR3 protein: AWNLAGVEQF; J gene: TRBJ2-1; V gene: TRBV30
CDR3 protein: ASSMQGTTRETQY; J gene: TRBJ2-5; V gene: TRBV19
CDR3 protein: ASSAGGTGLWGYT; J gene: TRBJ1-2; V gene: TRBV5-1
CDR3 protein: ASSGGQDNQPQH; J gene: TRBJ1-5; V gene: TRBV28
CDR3 protein: ASTEKGQTYGYT; J gene: TRBJ1-2; V gene: TRBV2
CDR3 protein: ASSPRTDYTDTQY; J gene: TRBJ2-3; V gene: TRBV28
CDR3 protein: ASSFSGGGYNEQF; J gene: TRBJ2-1; V gene: TRBV27
CDR3 protein: ASSRTSGGPPGTDTQY; J gene: TRBJ2-3; V gene: TRBV11-1
CDR3 protein: ASSSLGQSNTIY; J gene: TRBJ1-3; V gene: TRBV7-9
CDR3 protein: ASSLSDRNPYEQY; J gene: TRBJ2-7; V gene: TRBV27
CDR3 protein: ATSRAGTSGLRTQY; J gene: TRBJ2-5; V gene: TRBV15
CDR3 protein: ASSSPLAEANYGYT; J gene: TRBJ1-2; V gene: TRBV6-6
CDR3 protein: ASSHLAGSMDEQY; J gene: TRBJ2-7; V gene: TRBV4-1
CDR3 protein: ASSLPGAWNQPQH; J gene: TRBJ1-5; V gene: TRBV5-4
CDR3 protein: ASSDRGSGANVLT; J gene: TRBJ2-6; V gene: TRBV10-2